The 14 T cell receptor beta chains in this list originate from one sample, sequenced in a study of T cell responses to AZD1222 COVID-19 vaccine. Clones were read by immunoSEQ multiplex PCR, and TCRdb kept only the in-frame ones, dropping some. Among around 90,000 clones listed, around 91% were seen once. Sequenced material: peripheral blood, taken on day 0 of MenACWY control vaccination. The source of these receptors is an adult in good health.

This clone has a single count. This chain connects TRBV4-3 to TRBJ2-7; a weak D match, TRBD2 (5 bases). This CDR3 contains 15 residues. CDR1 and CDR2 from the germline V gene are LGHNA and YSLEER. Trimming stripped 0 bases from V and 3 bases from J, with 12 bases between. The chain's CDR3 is CASSQESGWDYEQYF. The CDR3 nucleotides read TGCGCCAGCAGCCAAGAATCGGGGTGGGACTACGAGCAGTACTTC.

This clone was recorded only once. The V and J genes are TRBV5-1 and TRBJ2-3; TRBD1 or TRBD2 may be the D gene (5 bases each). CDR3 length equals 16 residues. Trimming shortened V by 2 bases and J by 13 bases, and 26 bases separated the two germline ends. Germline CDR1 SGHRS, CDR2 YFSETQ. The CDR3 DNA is TGCGCCAGCAGCTTAGAAATCCGGGACCCGCCGGTCGGGGAGTATTTT. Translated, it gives CASSLEIRDPPVGEYF.

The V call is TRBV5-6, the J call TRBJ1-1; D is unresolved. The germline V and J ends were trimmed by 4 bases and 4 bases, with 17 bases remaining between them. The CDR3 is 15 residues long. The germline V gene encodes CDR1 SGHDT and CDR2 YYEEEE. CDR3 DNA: TGTGCCAGCAGCCCCGGCGGCAGGCCGTCCACTGAAGCTTTCTTT. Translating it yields CASSPGGRPSTEAFF.

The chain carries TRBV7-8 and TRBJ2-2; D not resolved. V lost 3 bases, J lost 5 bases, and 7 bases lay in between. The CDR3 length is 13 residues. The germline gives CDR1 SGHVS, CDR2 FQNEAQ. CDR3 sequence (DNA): TGTGCCAGCAGCTTTGGCGGAACCGGGGAGCTGTTTTTT. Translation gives CASSFGGTGELFF.

The CDR3 sequence is CASSIARIFYTF. CDR3 bases: TGTGCCAGCTCCATCGCGAGGATTTTCTACACCTTC. This chain links TRBV21-1 with TRBJ1-2. TRBV21-1 is reported as a pseudogene. The CDR3 sequence is 12 residues long.

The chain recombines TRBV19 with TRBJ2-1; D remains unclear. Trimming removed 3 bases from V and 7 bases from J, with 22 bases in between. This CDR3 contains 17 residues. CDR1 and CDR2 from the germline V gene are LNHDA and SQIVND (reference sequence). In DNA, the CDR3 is TGTGCCAGTAGTATGAACCCTGGCGAGACACCCTCGAATGAGCAGTTCTTC. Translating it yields CASSMNPGETPSNEQFF.

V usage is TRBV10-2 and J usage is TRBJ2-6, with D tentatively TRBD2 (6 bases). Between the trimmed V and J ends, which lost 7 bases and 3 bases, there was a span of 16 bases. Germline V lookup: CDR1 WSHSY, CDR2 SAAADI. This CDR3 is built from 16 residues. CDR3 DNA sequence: TGCGCCAGCACTACGGGACTCGGAGTTGGGGCCAACGTCCTGACTTTC. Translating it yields CASTTGLGVGANVLTF.

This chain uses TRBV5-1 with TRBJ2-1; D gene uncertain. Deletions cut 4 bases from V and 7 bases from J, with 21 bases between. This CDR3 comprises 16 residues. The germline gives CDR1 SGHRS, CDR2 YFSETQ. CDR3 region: CASSMSMALGKNEQFF. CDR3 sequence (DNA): TGCGCCAGCAGCATGTCAATGGCCTTAGGGAAAAATGAGCAGTTCTTC.

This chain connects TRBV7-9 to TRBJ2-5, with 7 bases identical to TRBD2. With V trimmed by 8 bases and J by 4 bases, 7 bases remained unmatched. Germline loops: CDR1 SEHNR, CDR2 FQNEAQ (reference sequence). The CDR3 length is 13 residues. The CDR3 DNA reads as TGTGCCAGCCGAGGACTAGTCGGAGAGACCCAGTACTTC. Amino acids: CASRGLVGETQYF.

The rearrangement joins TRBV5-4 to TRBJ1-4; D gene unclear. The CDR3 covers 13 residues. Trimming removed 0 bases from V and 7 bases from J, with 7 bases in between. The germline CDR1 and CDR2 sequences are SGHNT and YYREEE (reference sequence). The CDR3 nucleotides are TGTGCCAGCAGCTTGGGGTCGGGTGAAAAACTGTTTTTT. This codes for CASSLGSGEKLFF.

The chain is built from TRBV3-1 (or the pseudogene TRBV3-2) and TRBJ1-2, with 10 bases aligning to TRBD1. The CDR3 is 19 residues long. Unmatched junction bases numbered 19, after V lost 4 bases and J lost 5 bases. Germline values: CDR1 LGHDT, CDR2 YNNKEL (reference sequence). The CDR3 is CASSPESGQGFRVLYGYTF. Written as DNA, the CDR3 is TGTGCCAGCAGCCCCGAATCGGGACAGGGGTTTAGGGTACTATATGGCTACACCTTC.

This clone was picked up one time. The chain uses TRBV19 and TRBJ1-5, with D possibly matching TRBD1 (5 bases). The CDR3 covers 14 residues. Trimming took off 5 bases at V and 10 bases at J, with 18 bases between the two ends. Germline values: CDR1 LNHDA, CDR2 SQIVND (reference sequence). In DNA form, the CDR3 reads TGTGCCAGTAGTCCTTTCGACAGTCTAAACCCCCAGCATTTT. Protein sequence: CASSPFDSLNPQHF.

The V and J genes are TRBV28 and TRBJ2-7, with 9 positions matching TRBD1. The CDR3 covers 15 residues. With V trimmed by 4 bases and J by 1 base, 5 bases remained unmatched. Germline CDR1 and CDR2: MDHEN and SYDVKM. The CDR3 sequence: CASSSLGQGSYEQYF. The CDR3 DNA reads TGTGCCAGCAGTTCGCTTGGACAGGGGTCCTACGAGCAGTACTTC.

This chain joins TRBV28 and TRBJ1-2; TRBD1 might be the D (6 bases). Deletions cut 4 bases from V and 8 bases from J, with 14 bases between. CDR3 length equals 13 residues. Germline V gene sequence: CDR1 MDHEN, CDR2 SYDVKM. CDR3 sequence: CASSSASGGGYTF. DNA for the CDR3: TGTGCCAGCAGTTCGGCATCGGGGGGCGGCTACACCTTC.